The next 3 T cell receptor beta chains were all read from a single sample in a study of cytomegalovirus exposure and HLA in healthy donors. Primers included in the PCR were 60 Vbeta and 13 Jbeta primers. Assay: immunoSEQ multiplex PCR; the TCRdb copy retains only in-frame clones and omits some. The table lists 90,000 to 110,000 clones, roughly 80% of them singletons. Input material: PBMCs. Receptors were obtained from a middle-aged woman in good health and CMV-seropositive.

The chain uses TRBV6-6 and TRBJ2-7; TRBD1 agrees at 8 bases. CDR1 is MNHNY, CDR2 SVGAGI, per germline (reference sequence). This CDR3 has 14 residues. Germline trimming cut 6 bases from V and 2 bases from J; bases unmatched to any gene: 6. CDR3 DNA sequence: TGTGCCAGCAGCTTCCGGGACAGGCCCTACGAGCAGTACTTC. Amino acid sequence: CASSFRDRPYEQYF.

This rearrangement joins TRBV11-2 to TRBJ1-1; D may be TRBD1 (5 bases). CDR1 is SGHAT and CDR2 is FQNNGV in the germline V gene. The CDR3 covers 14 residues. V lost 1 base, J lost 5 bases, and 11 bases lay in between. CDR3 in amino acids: CASSLVAGSTEAFF. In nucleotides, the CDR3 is TGTGCCAGCAGCTTAGTGGCAGGGTCTACTGAAGCTTTCTTT.

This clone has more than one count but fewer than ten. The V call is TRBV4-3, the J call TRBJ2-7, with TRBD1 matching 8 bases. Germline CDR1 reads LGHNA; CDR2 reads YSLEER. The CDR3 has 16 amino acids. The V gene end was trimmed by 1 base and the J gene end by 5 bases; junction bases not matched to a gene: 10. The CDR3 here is CASSQGEDRGIHEQYF. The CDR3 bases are TGCGCCAGCAGCCAAGGAGAAGACAGGGGAATCCACGAGCAGTACTTC.